Given below is one TCR beta chain in context. The antigen is unknown. The data belong to a study of blood T cells in healthy people across ages. Turning to the study itself: Capture by template switching was about one barcoded beta molecule per two T cells. Study-wide findings and caveats: Age advanced and TCR beta diversity per million T cells fell, roughly linearly. Versus aged donors, long-lived donors had higher diversity and more naive CD4+ cells.

Sample-barcoded 5' priming and a J-beta primer mix drove a second PCR of 7 to 11 cycles. Via MiXCR, TCRdb re-called the 5' RACE reads, giving one row per CDR3 protein. The sample consists of 910,000 or so distinct CDR3 sequences, roughly 51% of them appearing once. Germline V CDR1 and CDR2: SQVTM, ANQGSEA. The V and J ends lost 4 bases and 7 bases respectively, with 14 bases between them. This CDR3 region has 12 residues. The sequencing sample was made of blood. V and J are TRBV29-1 and TRBJ2-7; D might be TRBD2 (7 bases). The TCR comes from an older woman in good health. CDR3 in amino acids: CSVAGGSGEQYF. DNA of the CDR3: TGCAGCGTTGCGGGGGGCTCGGGGGAGCAGTACTTC.